A single sample gave rise to the 10 T cell receptor beta chains below, sequenced in a study of blood T cell repertoires in COVID-19. TCRdb's copy holds only in-frame clones and misses some; the assay was immunoSEQ multiplex PCR. The sample consists of 150,000 or so clones, more than 65% of them appearing once. Sequenced material: peripheral blood. These receptors all stem from a woman aged 45 to 65 with acute or convalescent COVID-19.

V and J are TRBV12-5 and TRBJ2-3; tentative D call: TRBD2 (6 bases). Germline values: CDR1 LGHNT, CDR2 FRNRAP. This CDR3 contains 15 residues. Trimming shortened V by 5 bases and J by 3 bases, and 15 bases separated the two germline ends. The CDR3 DNA sequence: TGTGCTAGTGGTGATCCCGGGAGTTCGACAGATACGCAGTATTTT. Translating it yields CASGDPGSSTDTQYF.

This clone appeared a few times. The chain couples TRBV28 to TRBJ1-5; 8 nucleotides line up with TRBD1. The CDR3 totals 17 residues. V lost 6 bases to trimming and J lost 3 bases; unmatched junction nucleotides: 13. Germline V gene lookup returns CDR1 MDHEN and CDR2 SYDVKM. This CDR3 reads CASSSPTGGTYNQPQHF. As DNA, the CDR3 is TGTGCCAGCAGCTCCCCAACAGGGGGGACTTACAATCAGCCCCAGCATTTT.

The CDR3 coding sequence is TGCGCCAGCAGCTTGGATATACTTGGGACTAAACTACCTCAGCCCCAGCATTTT. It encodes CASSLDILGTKLPQPQHF. The chain is built from TRBV5-1 and TRBJ1-5; weak D call: TRBD1 (5 bases). V shed 0 bases and J shed 6 bases, with 22 bases lying between them. This CDR3 contains 18 residues. In germline, CDR1 is SGHRS, CDR2 YFSETQ.

J is TRBJ1-2 and V is TRBV19, with a tentative D call TRBD1 (6 bases). Deletions cut 1 base from V and 5 bases from J, with 17 bases between. From germline, CDR1 is LNHDA and CDR2 SQIVND (reference sequence). This CDR3 is 16 amino acids long. CDR3 region: CASSIGPDRTPYGYTF. CDR3 nucleotide sequence: TGTGCCAGTAGTATAGGCCCCGACAGGACCCCTTATGGCTACACCTTC.

The table lists this clone with a count of one. The chain recombines TRBV9 with TRBJ1-2; D remains ambiguous. V lost 0 bases and J lost 6, with 15 bases in between. The germline V gene has CDR1 SGDLS and CDR2 YYNGEE. The CDR3 consists of 15 residues. This CDR3 is CASSVEAWVGHGYTF. The CDR3 DNA reads TGTGCCAGCAGCGTAGAGGCGTGGGTGGGCCATGGCTACACCTTC.

This rearrangement joins TRBV6-5 to TRBJ1-2; TRBD1 agrees at 8 bases. The germline V gene has CDR1 MNHEY and CDR2 SVGAGI. This CDR3 comprises 14 residues. Trimming cost V 7 bases and J 1 base; bases outside gene matches: 5. The CDR3 DNA reads TGTGCCAGCACCCTCGGACAGGGTAACTATGGCTACACCTTC. Translated, it gives CASTLGQGNYGYTF.

The CDR3 protein is CASSYSEATGEKLFF. CDR3 in DNA: TGTGCCAGCAGTTACTCAGAGGCGACAGGTGAAAAACTGTTTTTT. The chain carries TRBV6-5 and TRBJ1-4, with D possibly TRBD1 on 6 matching bases. Germline lookup yields CDR1 MNHEY and CDR2 SVGAGI. The CDR3 extends over 15 amino acids. Deletions cut 0 bases from V and 7 bases from J, with 12 bases between.

Only a few counts were recorded for this clone. The chain joins TRBV6-6 to TRBJ1-2, with D maybe TRBD1 (5 bases). V was cut by 5 bases and J by 0 bases, with 22 bases left in between. In germline, CDR1 is MNHNY, CDR2 SVGAGI (reference sequence). This CDR3 has 18 amino acids. The CDR3 bases are TGTGCCAGCAGTCCCACGGGGGTCGGCAGGTCATCTAACTATGGCTACACCTTC. As protein: CASSPTGVGRSSNYGYTF.

This clone was picked up a small number of times. The V and J genes are TRBV7-2 and TRBJ2-2; 12 nucleotides match TRBD2. The CDR3 totals 15 residues. V trimming: 11 bases; J trimming: 6 bases; junction bases outside the gene matches: 10. Germline CDR1 and CDR2: SGHTA and FQGNSA. The DNA of the CDR3 is TGTGCCCTCCATGCGGGACTAGCGGGCTCCGGGGAGCTGTTTTTT. Protein sequence: CALHAGLAGSGELFF.

The chain links TRBV5-6 to TRBJ1-1; D not certain. The V end lost 0 bases, the J end lost 2 bases, and 8 bases lay between the germline ends. The V gene's germline CDR1 is SGHDT and CDR2 YYEEEE. The CDR3 sequence is 14 residues long. This CDR3 reads CASSLVWQNTEAFF. The DNA for the CDR3 is TGTGCCAGCAGCTTGGTGTGGCAAAACACTGAAGCTTTCTTT.